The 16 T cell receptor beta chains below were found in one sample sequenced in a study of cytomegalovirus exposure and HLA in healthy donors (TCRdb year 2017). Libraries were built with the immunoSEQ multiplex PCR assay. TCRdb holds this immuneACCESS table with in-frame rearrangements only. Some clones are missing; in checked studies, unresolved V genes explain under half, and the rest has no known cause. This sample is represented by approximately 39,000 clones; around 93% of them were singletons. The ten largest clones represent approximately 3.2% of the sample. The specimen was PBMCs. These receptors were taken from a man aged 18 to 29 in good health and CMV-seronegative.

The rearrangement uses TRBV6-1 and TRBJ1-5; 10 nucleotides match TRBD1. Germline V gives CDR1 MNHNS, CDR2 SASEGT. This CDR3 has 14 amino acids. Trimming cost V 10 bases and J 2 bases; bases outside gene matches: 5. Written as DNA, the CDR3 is TGTGCCACGACAGGGGGCTGGGGCAATCAGCCCCAGCATTTT. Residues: CATTGGWGNQPQHF.

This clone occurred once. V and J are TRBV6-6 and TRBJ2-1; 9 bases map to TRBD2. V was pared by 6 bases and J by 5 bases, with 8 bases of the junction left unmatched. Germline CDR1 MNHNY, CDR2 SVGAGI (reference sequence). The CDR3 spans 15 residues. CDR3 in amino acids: CASRNPPSGDNEQFF. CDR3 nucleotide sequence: TGTGCCAGCAGAAACCCACCTAGCGGGGACAATGAGCAGTTCTTC.

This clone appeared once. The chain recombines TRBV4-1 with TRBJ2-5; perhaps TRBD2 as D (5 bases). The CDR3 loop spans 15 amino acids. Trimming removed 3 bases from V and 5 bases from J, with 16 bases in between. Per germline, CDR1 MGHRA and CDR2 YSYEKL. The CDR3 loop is CASSHGDSGAETQYF. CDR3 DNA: TGCGCCAGCAGCCACGGGGATTCCGGCGCCGAGACCCAGTACTTC.

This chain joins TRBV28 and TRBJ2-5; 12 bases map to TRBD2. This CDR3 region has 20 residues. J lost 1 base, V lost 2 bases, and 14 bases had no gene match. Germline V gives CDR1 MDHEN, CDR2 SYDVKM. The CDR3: CASSLELAGGTRGPQETQYF. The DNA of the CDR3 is TGTGCCAGCAGTTTAGAACTAGCGGGAGGAACACGCGGACCCCAAGAGACCCAGTACTTC. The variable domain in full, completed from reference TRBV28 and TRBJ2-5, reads DVKVTQSSRYLVKRTGEKVFLECVQDMDHENMFWYRQDPGLGLRLIYFSYDVKMKEKGDIPEGYSVSREKKERFSLILESASTNQTSMYLCASSLELAGGTRGPQETQYFGPGTRLLVL.

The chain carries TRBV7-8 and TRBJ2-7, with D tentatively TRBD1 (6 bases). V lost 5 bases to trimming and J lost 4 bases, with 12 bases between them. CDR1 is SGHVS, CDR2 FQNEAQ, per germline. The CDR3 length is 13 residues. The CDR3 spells CASSLGQLYEQYF. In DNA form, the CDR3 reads TGTGCCAGCAGCCTTGGACAGCTTTACGAGCAGTACTTC.

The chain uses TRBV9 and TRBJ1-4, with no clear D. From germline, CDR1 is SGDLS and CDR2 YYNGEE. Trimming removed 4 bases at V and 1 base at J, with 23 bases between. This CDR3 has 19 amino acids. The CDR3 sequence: CASSPRFMSGEETNEKLFF. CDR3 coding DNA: TGTGCCAGCAGCCCCCGATTTATGAGTGGCGAGGAAACTAATGAAAAACTGTTTTTT.

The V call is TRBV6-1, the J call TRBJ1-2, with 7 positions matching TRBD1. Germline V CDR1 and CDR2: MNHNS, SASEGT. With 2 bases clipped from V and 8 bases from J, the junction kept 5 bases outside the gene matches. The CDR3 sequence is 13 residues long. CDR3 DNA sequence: TGTGCCAGCAGTGAATGGACAGGTGCCGGCTACACCTTC. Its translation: CASSEWTGAGYTF.

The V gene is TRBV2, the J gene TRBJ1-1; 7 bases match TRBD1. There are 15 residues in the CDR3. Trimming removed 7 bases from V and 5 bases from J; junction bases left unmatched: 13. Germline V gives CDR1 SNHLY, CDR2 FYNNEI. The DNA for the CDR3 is TGTGCCAGCACTATCCCAGTAGGGGGCGATACTGAAGCTTTCTTT. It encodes CASTIPVGGDTEAFF.

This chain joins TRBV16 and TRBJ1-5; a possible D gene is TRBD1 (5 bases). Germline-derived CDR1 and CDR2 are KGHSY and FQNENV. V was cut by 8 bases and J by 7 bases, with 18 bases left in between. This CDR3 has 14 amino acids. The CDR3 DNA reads TGTGCCAGCGCCTCAACCGGGGGAAACCAGCCCCAGCATTTT. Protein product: CASASTGGNQPQHF.

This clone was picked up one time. The CDR3, as DNA: TGTGCCAGCAGCAAAGTGTTGAGGGAGAAAGGAGGCGCTGGGGCCAACGTCCTGACTTTC. It translates to CASSKVLREKGGAGANVLTF. V and J are TRBV21-1 and TRBJ2-6; TRBD2 is the table's D call and was not checked against the DNA. TRBV21-1 is a recognized pseudogene. The CDR3 has 20 amino acids.

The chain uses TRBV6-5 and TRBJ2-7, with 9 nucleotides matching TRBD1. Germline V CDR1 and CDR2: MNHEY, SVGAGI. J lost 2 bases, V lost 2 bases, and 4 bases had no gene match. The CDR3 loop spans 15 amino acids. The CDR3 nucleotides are TGTGCCAGCAGTTACGGACAGGGGTCGACCTACGAGCAGTACTTC. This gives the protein CASSYGQGSTYEQYF.

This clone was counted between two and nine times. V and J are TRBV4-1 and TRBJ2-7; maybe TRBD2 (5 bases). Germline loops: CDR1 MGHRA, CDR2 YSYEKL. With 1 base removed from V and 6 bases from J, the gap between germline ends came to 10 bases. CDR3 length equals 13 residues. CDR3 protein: CASSQAFLAEQYF. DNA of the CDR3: TGCGCCAGCAGCCAAGCCTTTCTAGCCGAGCAGTACTTC.

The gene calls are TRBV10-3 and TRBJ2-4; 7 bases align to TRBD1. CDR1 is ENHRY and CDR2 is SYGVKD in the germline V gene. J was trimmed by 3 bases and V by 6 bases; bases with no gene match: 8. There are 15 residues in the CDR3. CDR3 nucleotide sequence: TGTGCCATCAGCGACTCGACAGGGAGCAAAAACATTCAGTACTTC. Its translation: CAISDSTGSKNIQYF.

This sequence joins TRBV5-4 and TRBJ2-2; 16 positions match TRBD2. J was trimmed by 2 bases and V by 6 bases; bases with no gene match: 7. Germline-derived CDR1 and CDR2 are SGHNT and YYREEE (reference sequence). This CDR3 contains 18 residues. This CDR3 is CASTPGLAGGENTGELFF. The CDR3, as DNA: TGTGCCAGCACCCCGGGACTAGCGGGGGGGGAAAACACCGGGGAGCTGTTTTTT.

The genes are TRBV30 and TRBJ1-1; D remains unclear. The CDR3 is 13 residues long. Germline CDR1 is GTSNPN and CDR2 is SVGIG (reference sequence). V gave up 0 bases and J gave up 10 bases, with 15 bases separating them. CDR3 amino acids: CAWSVGARRGAFF. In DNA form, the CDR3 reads TGTGCCTGGAGTGTGGGAGCCCGACGCGGAGCTTTCTTT. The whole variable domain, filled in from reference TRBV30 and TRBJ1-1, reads SQTIHQWPATLVQPVGSPLSLECTVEGTSNPNLYWYRQAAGRGLQLLFYSVGIGQISSEVPQNLSASRPQDRQFILSSKKLLLSDSGFYLCAWSVGARRGAFFGQGTRLTVV.

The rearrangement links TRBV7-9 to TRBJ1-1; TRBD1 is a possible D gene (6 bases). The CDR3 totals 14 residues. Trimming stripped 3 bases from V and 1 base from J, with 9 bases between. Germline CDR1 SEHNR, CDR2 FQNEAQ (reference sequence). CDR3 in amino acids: CASSFGTPNTEAFF. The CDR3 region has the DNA TGTGCCAGCAGCTTCGGGACACCGAACACTGAAGCTTTCTTT.